The clone carrying this TCR beta chain was observed a few times. Its antigen is not identified. This CDR3 comprises 15 residues. Trimming took 5 bases from V and 5 from J; bases not matched to a gene: 11. Germline loops: CDR1 MNHEY, CDR2 SMNVEV (reference sequence). This sample stems from a study of cytomegalovirus exposure and HLA in healthy donors. Study at large: Across around 400 genotyped donors, 81% landed in the Caucasian-associated ancestry cluster.

Primers included in the PCR were 60 Vbeta and 13 Jbeta primers. Produced via immunoSEQ multiplex PCR; TCRdb's table is partial and in-frame only. The sample lists approximately 170,000 clones, 65% to 85% occurring once. Study-level results: Later analysis placed DRB1 highest and HLA-C lowest in TCR association rates, which differed by HLA locus. In a later analysis, CMV-associated beta chains were mostly HLA-associated, it appeared. TCR beta V- and J-gene trimming was later associated with a missense DCLRE1C variant.

Sample: PBMCs. This receptor was identified in a woman aged 35 to 49 in good health and CMV-seropositive. J is TRBJ2-7 and V is TRBV27; 8 bases agree with TRBD2. CDR3 residues: CASSGRGAGDNEQYF. CDR3 nucleotides: TGTGCCAGCAGTGGGCGGGGAGCGGGAGATAACGAGCAGTACTTC.